The rows below give T cell receptor beta chains drawn from one sample of a study of Graves' ophthalmopathy and Graves' hyperthyroidism. TCRdb redid the calling of the multiplex PCR reads with MiXCR, one entry per CDR3 protein. The table lists about 420,000 distinct CDR3 sequences, under 25% of them singletons, with under 3% in the top ten. The specimen sequenced was peripheral blood. These TCRs come from a woman aged 18-29 years with stable Graves' hyperthyroidism. Both conserved end residues are part of each CDR3. A D gene is named only where the DNA matches it firmly. Rows give clone size only sometimes, using once, few, many, or a class for an expanded clone.

d_call,v_call,j_call,clone_size,cdr3_nt,cdr3_aa
NA,TRBV12-5,TRBJ1-1,NA,TGTGCTAGTGGTTTGGCCAAGGGGAGGGACACTGAAGCTTTCTTT,CASGLAKGRDTEAFF
NA,TRBV19,TRBJ2-7,NA,TGTGCCAGTAGTATAGAAGCCGGGACGGGATCCTACGAGCAGTACTTC,CASSIEAGTGSYEQYF
NA,TRBV9,TRBJ1-2,many,TGTGCCAGCAGCCCAGGCGGAGGACTTGACTATGGCTACACCTTC,CASSPGGGLDYGYTF
TRBD1,TRBV12-3/TRBV12-4,TRBJ1-2,many,TGTGCCAGCAGGGGGACAGGCCTTGTCAGCGGCTACACCTTC,CASRGTGLVSGYTF
TRBD1,TRBV6-1,TRBJ2-7,NA,TGTGCCAGCGGCGGGACAGGGGTTGGGGAGCAGTACTTC,CASGGTGVGEQYF
NA,TRBV15,TRBJ2-7,many,TGTGCCACCAGCAGAGTCCACGGCGAGCAGTACTTC,CATSRVHGEQYF
NA,TRBV20-1,TRBJ1-2,many,TGCAGTGCTAGACCGGGTTTCTATGGCTACACCTTC,CSARPGFYGYTF
NA,TRBV27,TRBJ1-5,NA,TGTGCCAGCAGCGATGTGGGGGGTCAGCCCCAGCATTTT,CASSDVGGQPQHF
NA,TRBV10-3,TRBJ1-1,few,TGTGCCATCAGTGAGTATGGGGAAAGGAACACTGAAGCTTTCTTT,CAISEYGERNTEAFF
NA,TRBV4-1,TRBJ2-7,many,TGCGCCAGCAGCTACCCGGGACGGAGTAACGAGCAGTACTTC,CASSYPGRSNEQYF
NA,TRBV6-2/TRBV6-3,TRBJ2-6,many,TGTGCCAGCAGTTACGGTGGACGGAGCACCTCTGGGGCCAACGTCCTGACTTTC,CASSYGGRSTSGANVLTF
NA,TRBV4-2,TRBJ1-2,many,TGTGCCAGCAGCCCCAATGGTCAGCACCCCTATGGCTACACCTTC,CASSPNGQHPYGYTF
NA,TRBV6-2/TRBV6-3,TRBJ2-5,many,TGTGCCAGCAGTAGAGGGACCCAGTACTTC,CASSRGTQYF
TRBD1,TRBV5-1,TRBJ1-1,many,TGCGCCAGCAGCTTGGGGGGACAGACGGATGAAGCTTTCTTT,CASSLGGQTDEAFF
TRBD1,TRBV15,TRBJ1-5,many,TGTGCCACCAGCAGAATTACAGGGGAATTCAATCAGCCCCAGCATTTT,CATSRITGEFNQPQHF
NA,TRBV3-1,TRBJ2-7,many,TGTGCCAGCAGCCAAAGTCATACGGAGAATTACGAGCAGTACTTC,CASSQSHTENYEQYF
TRBD2,TRBV6-1,TRBJ2-2,NA,TGTGCCAGCGGGGGGGGGTTGGCAGGCCAAACCGGGGAGCTGTTTTTT,CASGGGLAGQTGELFF
NA,TRBV7-9,TRBJ2-5,many,TGTGCCAGCAGCTTGACAATACAGACCCAGTACTTC,CASSLTIQTQYF
NA,TRBV20-1,TRBJ1-2,NA,TGCAGTGCTAGTGGGTCAGGACATAACTATGGCTACACCTTC,CSASGSGHNYGYTF
NA,TRBV24-1,TRBJ1-2,NA,TGTGCCACCAGTGCTGCCGACGGTTCCTATGGCTACACCTTC,CATSAADGSYGYTF
NA,TRBV20-1,TRBJ2-7,many,TGCAGTGCTAGAGATGTTACGGCCAACCCCTACGAGCAGTACTTC,CSARDVTANPYEQYF
NA,TRBV10-2,TRBJ2-5,many,TGCGCCAGCATAGGGCGGGACAGTCAAGAGACCCAGTACTTC,CASIGRDSQETQYF
NA,TRBV20-1,TRBJ2-7,many,TGCAGTGCCCACCTAACAGGGTATCTCGACGAGCAGTACTTC,CSAHLTGYLDEQYF
NA,TRBV10-3,TRBJ2-2,NA,TGTGCCATCAGTGAGAGGGCAGCCGGAACCGGGGAGCTGTTTTTT,CAISERAAGTGELFF
NA,TRBV6-2/TRBV6-3,TRBJ2-7,many,TGTGCCAGCAGTTTCCCGGGACGGAACCACGAGCAGTACTTC,CASSFPGRNHEQYF
NA,TRBV28,TRBJ1-1,many,TGTGCCAGCAGTTTTCGTGTGGGCGAAGCTTTCTTT,CASSFRVGEAFF
TRBD1,TRBV27,TRBJ1-2,many,TGTGCCAGCAGTCCGCAGAAGGACAGGTTGGATGGCTACACCTTC,CASSPQKDRLDGYTF
NA,TRBV7-2,TRBJ2-5,many,TGTGCCAGCAGCTTAGATGCAGGGCGGCAAGAGACCCAGTACTTC,CASSLDAGRQETQYF
TRBD2,TRBV27,TRBJ2-2,NA,TGTGCCAGCAGTTTTCGTAGTCTGGCGGGAGTGCACACCGGGGAGCTGTTTTTT,CASSFRSLAGVHTGELFF
NA,TRBV2,TRBJ1-2,many,TGTGCCAGCAGCCGACAGGCCCCTGAGACCAATGGCTACACCTTC,CASSRQAPETNGYTF
TRBD1,TRBV29-1,TRBJ1-1,many,TGCAGCGTTAACCGGGACAGGGGCCCGGGTGAAGCTTTCTTT,CSVNRDRGPGEAFF
NA,TRBV2,TRBJ1-1,NA,TGTGCCACACAGTGGGCTGGGAACACTGAAGCTTTCTTT,CATQWAGNTEAFF
NA,TRBV10-2,TRBJ1-1,NA,TGCGCCAGCAGCGGTACGGATGGGATGAACACTGAAGCTTTCTTT,CASSGTDGMNTEAFF
NA,TRBV11-2,TRBJ2-7,many,TGTGCCAGCAGCTCCAGCCCCGGGGAGGAGCAGTACTTC,CASSSSPGEEQYF
NA,TRBV5-1,TRBJ2-7,many,TGTGCCAGCAGTTTGACCAGTTCCTACGAGCAGTACTTC,CASSLTSSYEQYF
NA,TRBV6-1,TRBJ2-7,few,TGTGCCAGCAAGACCAGGGACTACGAGCAGTACTTC,CASKTRDYEQYF
NA,TRBV24-1,TRBJ1-1,many,TGTGCCACCAGTGATTTGCAACCAGAGGGTCTTAAAATTGGGACTGAAGCTTTCTTT,CATSDLQPEGLKIGTEAFF
NA,TRBV18,TRBJ2-4,NA,TGTGCCAGCTCACCTCCACCAGACGGCAAAAACATTCAGTACTTC,CASSPPPDGKNIQYF
NA,TRBV28,TRBJ2-2,many,TGTGCCAGCAGTTTTCCCCTGAGGGGGCTGTTTTTT,CASSFPLRGLFF